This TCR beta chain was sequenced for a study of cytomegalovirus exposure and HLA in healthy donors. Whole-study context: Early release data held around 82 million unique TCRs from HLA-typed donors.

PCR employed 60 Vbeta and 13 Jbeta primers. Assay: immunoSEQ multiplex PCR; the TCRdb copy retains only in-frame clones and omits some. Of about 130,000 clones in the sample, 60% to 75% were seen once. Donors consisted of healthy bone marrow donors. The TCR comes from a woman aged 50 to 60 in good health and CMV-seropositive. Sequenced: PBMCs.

The CDR3 region has the DNA TGTGCCAGCAGTTACGGGCACGGGAACACTGAAGCTTTCTTT. Translated, it gives CASSYGHGNTEAFF. V and J are TRBV6-5 and TRBJ1-1; D gene ambiguous. V lost 2 bases and J 1 base, leaving 8 bases between the germline ends. The CDR3 is 14 residues long. Germline-derived CDR1 and CDR2 are MNHEY and SVGAGI.